This TCR beta chain derives from a study of vaccination and CD4 T cells after COVID-19. Study background: Six males and four females, two Hispanic, made up the convalescents. Following dose two, a median 72 days (range 14 to 241) passed before post-vaccine samples were taken.

The Oncomine TCR Beta short-read assay sequenced DNA from cultured CD4+ T cells. A single record per CDR3 protein comes from TCRdb applying MiXCR to the PCR reads. The data contain 9,500 to 15,000 distinct CDR3 sequences, roughly 58% of them seen just once; the ten biggest clones take up roughly 10%. V dropped 5 bases and J dropped 8 bases, with 12 bases sitting between them. CDR1 and CDR2 (germline): DFQATT, SNEGSKA (reference sequence). The CDR3 sequence is 11 residues long. With respect to this clonotype: The antigen remains unidentified.

Treatment defined: roughly nine-day PBMC culture with coronavirus spike peptide pools or control peptides (ViraFEST assay). The sequence was collected from a human donor who had recovered from COVID-19. Sequencing was done on a sample of CD4+ T cells from blood, cultured in vitro. V and J are TRBV20-1 and TRBJ1-2; D might be TRBD1 (5 bases). CDR3 in DNA: TGCAGTGCTCGGTGGGGGAGAGGCTACACCTTC. This sequence encodes CSARWGRGYTF.